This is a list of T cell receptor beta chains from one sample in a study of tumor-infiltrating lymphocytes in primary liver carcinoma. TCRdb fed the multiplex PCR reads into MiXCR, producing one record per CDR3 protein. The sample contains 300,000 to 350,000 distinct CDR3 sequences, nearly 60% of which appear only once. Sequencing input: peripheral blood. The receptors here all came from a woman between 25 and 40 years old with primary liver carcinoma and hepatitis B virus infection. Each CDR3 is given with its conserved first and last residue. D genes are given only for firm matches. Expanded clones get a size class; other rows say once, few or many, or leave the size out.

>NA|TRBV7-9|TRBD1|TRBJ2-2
CASSFLTGGVTGELFF
TGTGCCAGCAGCTTCCTGACAGGGGGCGTCACCGGGGAGCTGTTTTTT
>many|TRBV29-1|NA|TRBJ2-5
CSVEDRGRGETQYF
TGCAGCGTTGAAGATCGGGGCAGAGGAGAGACCCAGTACTTC
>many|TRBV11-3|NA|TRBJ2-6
CASSQPRWGSGANVPTF
NA
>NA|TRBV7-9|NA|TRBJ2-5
CASGWTETQYF
TGTGCCAGCGGCTGGACGGAGACCCAGTACTTC
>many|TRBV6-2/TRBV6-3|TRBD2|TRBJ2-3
CASSYSRTSGRTDTQYF
TGTGCCAGCAGTTACTCGAGGACTAGCGGGCGCACAGATACGCAGTATTTT
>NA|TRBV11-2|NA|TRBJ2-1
CVGSSSGDRYNEQFF
TGTGTCGGCAGCTCATCGGGAGACCGGTACAATGAGCAGTTCTTC
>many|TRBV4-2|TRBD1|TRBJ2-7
CASSREGQGTSYEQYF
TGTGCCAGCAGCCGGGAGGGACAGGGGACCTCCTACGAGCAGTACTTC
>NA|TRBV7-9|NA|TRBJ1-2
CVSSLASRGQTNDYTF
TGTGTCAGTAGCTTAGCGTCCCGAGGCCAGACGAATGACTACACCTTC
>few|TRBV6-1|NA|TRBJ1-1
CASSLSAGAFF
TGTGCCAGCTCTCTTTCAGCCGGGGCTTTCTTT
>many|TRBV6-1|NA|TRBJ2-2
CAAPRGALFGTGELFF
TGTGCCGCCCCAAGGGGGGCTCTCTTTGGCACCGGGGAGCTGTTTTTT
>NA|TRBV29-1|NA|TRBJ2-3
CSVAGPLGDTQYF
TGCAGCGTTGCGGGACCGCTTGGTGATACGCAGTATTTT
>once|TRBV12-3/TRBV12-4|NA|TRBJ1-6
CASSLSQGSLLHF
TGTGCCAGCAGCCTCTCCCAGGGATCACTCCTCCACTTT
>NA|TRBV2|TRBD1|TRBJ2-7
CAATSTGIHEQYF
TGTGCCGCCACTTCGACAGGGATCCACGAGCAGTACTTC
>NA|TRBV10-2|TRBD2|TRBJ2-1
CSNSETSGSSHEQFF
TGCTCCAACAGTGAGACTAGCGGGAGTTCCCATGAGCAGTTCTTC
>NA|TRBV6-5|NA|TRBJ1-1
CASSYSREANTEAFF
TGTGCCAGCAGTTACTCCAGGGAGGCGAACACTGAAGCTTTCTTT
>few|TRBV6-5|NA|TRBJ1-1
CASRGGLAYVHTEAFF
TGTGCCTCCCGGGGGGGCCTCGCTTATGTCCACACTGAAGCTTTCTTT
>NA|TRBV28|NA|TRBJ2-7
CASSPPTQVPEQYF
TGTGCCAGCAGTCCGCCCACTCAGGTTCCCGAGCAGTACTTC
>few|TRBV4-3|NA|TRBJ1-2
CASSAESEIYGYTF
TGCGCCAGTAGCGCTGAGTCGGAGATCTACGGCTACACCTTC
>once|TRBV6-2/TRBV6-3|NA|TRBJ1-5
CASSYSGTLSNQPQHF
TGTGCCAGCAGTTACTCGGGGACCTTAAGCAATCAGCCCCAGCATTTT
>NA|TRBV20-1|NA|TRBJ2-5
CSAARQETQYF
TGCAGTGCCGCGAGACAAGAGACCCAGTACTTC
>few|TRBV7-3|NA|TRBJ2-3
CASSLGLTSDTQYF
TGTGCCAGCAGCCTGGGACTGACTTCAGATACGCAGTATTTT
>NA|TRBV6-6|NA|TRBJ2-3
CASRHGQYTQYF
TGTGCCAGCAGACACGGGCAGTATACGCAGTATTTT
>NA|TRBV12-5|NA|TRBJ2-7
CTSGLYGDAHYEQYF
TGTACTAGTGGTTTGTACGGGGACGCCCACTACGAGCAGTACTTC
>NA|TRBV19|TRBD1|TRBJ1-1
CASTQLTGTEAFF
TGTGCCAGTACTCAATTGACAGGGACTGAGGCTTTCTTT
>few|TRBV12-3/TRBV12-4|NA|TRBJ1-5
CASSLVLSSNQPQHF
TGTGCCAGCAGTTTGGTGCTTAGTTCCAATCAGCCCCAGCATTTT
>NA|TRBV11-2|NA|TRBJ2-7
CASSFITDYEKYF
TGTGCCAGCAGCTTTATCACGGACTACGAGAAGTACTTC
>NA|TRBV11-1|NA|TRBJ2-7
CASSIGAIESYEQYF
TGTGCCAGCAGCATTGGGGCGATAGAGTCCTACGAGCAGTACTTC
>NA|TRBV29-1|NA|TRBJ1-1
CSVGEAFF
TGCAGCGTTGGCGAAGCTTTCTTT
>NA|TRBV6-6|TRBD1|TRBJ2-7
CASNQTGLCYEQYF
TGTGCCAGCAACCAGACAGGGTTGTGTTACGAGCAGTACTTC
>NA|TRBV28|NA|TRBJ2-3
CASSFPWERRTDTQYF
TGTGCCAGCAGCTTCCCTTGGGAGCGTAGGACAGATACGCAGTATTTT
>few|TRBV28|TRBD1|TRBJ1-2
CASSPTGQGPNYGYTF
TGTGCCAGCAGCCCCACGGGACAGGGCCCTAACTATGGCTACACCTTC
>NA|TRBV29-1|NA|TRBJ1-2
CSVVRAGYAYTF
TGCAGCGTTGTAAGGGCGGGCTATGCCTACACCTTC
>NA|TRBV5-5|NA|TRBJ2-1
CAGSLEREQFF
TGTGCCGGCAGCTTGGAGCGGGAGCAGTTCTTC
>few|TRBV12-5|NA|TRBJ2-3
CASGLRTDTQYF
TGTGCTAGTGGTCTTCGCACAGATACGCAGTATTTT
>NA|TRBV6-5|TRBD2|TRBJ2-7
CASSGRGSGTRGEQYF
TGTGCCAGCAGTGGCCGGGGTAGCGGGACCCGGGGCGAGCAGTACTTC
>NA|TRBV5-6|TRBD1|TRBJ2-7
CASSPNRGSYEQYF
TGTGCCAGCAGCCCAAACAGGGGTTCCTACGAGCAGTACTTC
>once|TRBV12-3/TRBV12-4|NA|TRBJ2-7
CASSPGAGFYEQYF
TGTGCCAGCAGTCCCGGGGCGGGGTTCTACGAGCAGTACTTC
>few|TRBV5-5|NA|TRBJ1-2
CASSLGGQRHYGYTF
TGTGCCAGCAGCTTGGGAGGACAGAGACACTATGGCTACACCTTC
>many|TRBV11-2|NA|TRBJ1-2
CASSLEGLGAVGYTF
TGTGCCAGCAGCTTAGAGGGCTTGGGGGCGGTCGGCTACACCTTC
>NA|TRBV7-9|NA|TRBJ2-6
CASSLAWPVGAAGANVLTF
TGTGCCAGCAGCTTAGCGTGGCCAGTGGGAGCAGCTGGGGCCAACGTCCTGACTTTC
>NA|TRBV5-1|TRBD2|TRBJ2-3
CTSSLAGRGTDTQYF
TGCACCAGCAGCTTGGCGGGGAGGGGCACAGATACGCAGTATTTT
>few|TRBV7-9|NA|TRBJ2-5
CASSFDKGRSIETQYF
TGTGCCAGCAGCTTCGATAAGGGCAGGTCGATAGAGACCCAGTACTTC
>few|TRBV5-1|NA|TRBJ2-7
CASSLYPNYEQYF
TGCGCCAGCAGCTTGTATCCTAACTACGAGCAGTACTTC
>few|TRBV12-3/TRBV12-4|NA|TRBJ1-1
CASSFGRGALMNTEAFF
TGTGCCAGCAGTTTCGGCAGGGGTGCCCTCATGAACACTGAAGCTTTCTTT
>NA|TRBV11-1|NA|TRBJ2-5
CASGSGLFEETQYF
TGTGCCAGCGGCTCTGGGCTGTTCGAAGAGACCCAGTACTTC
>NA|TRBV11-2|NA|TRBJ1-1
CASRGQRNTGAFF
TGTGCCAGCAGGGGACAAAGGAACACTGGAGCTTTCTTT
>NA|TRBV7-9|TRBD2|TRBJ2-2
CASSWKTSGRAGELFF
TGTGCCAGCAGTTGGAAAACTAGCGGGAGGGCCGGGGAGCTGTTTTTT
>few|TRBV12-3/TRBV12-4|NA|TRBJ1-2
CASSFRGNGYTF
TGTGCCAGCAGTTTCAGGGGAAATGGCTACACCTTC
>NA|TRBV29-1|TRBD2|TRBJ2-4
CSVRLAGGSGNIQYF
TGCAGCGTCCGACTAGCGGGAGGGTCCGGTAACATTCAGTATTTC
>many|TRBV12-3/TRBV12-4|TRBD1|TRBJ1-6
CASSTLDRVDSPLHF
TGTGCCAGCAGTACCCTGGACAGGGTGGATTCACCCCTCCACTTT